This TCR beta chain originates from a study of T cell responses to AZD1222 COVID-19 vaccine. The table came from immunoSEQ multiplex PCR; TCRdb's copy has only in-frame clones and leaves some out. The sample shows about 190,000 clones, roughly 93% of them seen only once. For this clone: What it binds is not known.

Overall study findings and caveats: White British ancestry dominated among donors, who included more females, and clonal diversity was possibly underestimated.

The germline CDR1 and CDR2 sequences are SQVTM and ANQGSEA. The CDR3 loop spans 15 amino acids. Germline trimming cut 1 base from V and 2 bases from J; bases unmatched to any gene: 8. The sample consisted of peripheral blood, taken on day 0 of AZD1222 vaccination. V gene TRBV29-1 combines with J gene TRBJ2-7; 7 nucleotides align to TRBD1. This clonotype originated in an adult in good health. CDR3 sequence: CSVEADGTATYEQYF. The CDR3 nucleotides are TGCAGCGTTGAAGCGGACGGGACAGCGACCTACGAGCAGTACTTC.